What follows are 18 T cell receptor beta chains derived from one specimen sequenced in a study of T-cell memory formation after mild COVID-19. TCRdb itself ran the 5' RACE reads through MiXCR, one entry per CDR3 protein. Of about 350,000 distinct CDR3 sequences listed, about 20% were seen once; the top ten hold roughly 21%. Material for sequencing was PBMCs or a T cell subset sorted from them (not recorded which). The source of these receptors is a young man who had mild COVID-19 (a few samples of this study predate the infection). Cell type and time point are not known.

This clonotype was recorded a few times. Here the CDR3 reads CASSLERPGVDTEAFF. Written as DNA, the CDR3 is TGCGCCAGCAGCTTGGAAAGGCCAGGGGTGGACACTGAAGCTTTCTTT. The chain has TRBV5-1 and TRBJ1-1; tentatively, D is TRBD1 (6 bases). Germline CDR1 and CDR2: SGHRS and YFSETQ. The CDR3 is made up of 16 amino acids. The V end lost 0 bases, the J end lost 3 bases, and 15 bases lay between the germline ends.

This chain joins TRBV12-3 or TRBV12-4 and TRBJ2-2; D possibly corresponds to TRBD1 (5 bases). V was cut by 5 bases and J by 8 bases, with 9 bases left in between. This CDR3 comprises 12 residues. The CDR3 DNA sequence: TGTGCCAGCAGTGACAGCCGAGGGGAGCTGTTTTTT. Its protein is CASSDSRGELFF.

The chain is built from TRBV7-2 and TRBJ2-7; a weak D match, TRBD1 (6 bases). Germline lookup yields CDR1 SGHTA and CDR2 FQGNSA. The CDR3 is 13 amino acids. Trimming removed 1 base from V and 7 bases from J, with 11 bases in between. In DNA, the CDR3 is TGTGCCAGCAGCTTAGGACAGGCCTGGGAGCAGTACTTC. Protein product: CASSLGQAWEQYF.

The chain uses TRBV20-1 and TRBJ2-7, with 7 positions matching TRBD1. CDR1 and CDR2 from the germline V gene are DFQATT and SNEGSKA (reference sequence). V shed 0 bases and J 2 bases; nucleotides not matched to a gene: 4. The CDR3 contains 14 residues. The CDR3 DNA follows: TGCAGTGCTAGAGACGGACAGGCTGCCTACGAGCAGTACTTC. Amino acids: CSARDGQAAYEQYF.

In this sample, this clonotype turned up many times. This chain links TRBV27 with TRBJ1-5; tentative D call: TRBD1 (6 bases). V lost 5 bases and J 6 bases, leaving 8 bases between the germline ends. This CDR3 has 12 residues. Germline V lookup: CDR1 MNHEY, CDR2 SMNVEV (reference sequence). The CDR3: CASSRGGQPQHF. The CDR3 bases are TGTGCCAGCAGTAGAGGGGGTCAGCCCCAGCATTTT.

This clonotype was observed a handful of times. The chain combines TRBV20-1 with TRBJ1-5; maybe TRBD1 (6 bases). V lost 5 bases and J 1 base, leaving 12 bases between the germline ends. The CDR3 is 14 amino acids. Per germline, CDR1 DFQATT and CDR2 SNEGSKA (reference sequence). The CDR3: CSAHLTGSNQPQHF. CDR3 in DNA: TGCAGTGCTCATCTCACAGGGAGCAATCAGCCCCAGCATTTT.

This clonotype has only a few counts. This chain joins TRBV6-5 and TRBJ2-1, with D tentatively TRBD1 (6 bases). Trimming pared 5 bases from V and 5 bases from J, leaving 13 bases between. This CDR3 has 14 amino acids. Germline CDR1 MNHEY, CDR2 SVGAGI. The CDR3 protein is CASSHAWTDNEQFF. CDR3 coding DNA: TGTGCCAGCAGTCACGCCTGGACAGACAATGAGCAGTTCTTC.

The table lists this clonotype with a few counts. The chain recombines TRBV5-1 with TRBJ2-2, with a possible D match to TRBD1 (6 bases). Germline loops: CDR1 SGHRS, CDR2 YFSETQ. This CDR3 has 16 residues. Trimming removed 4 bases from V and 0 bases from J, with 13 bases in between. CDR3 amino acids: CASSGGQITNTGELFF. Written as DNA, the CDR3 is TGCGCCAGCAGCGGTGGACAGATCACGAACACCGGGGAGCTGTTTTTT.

The rearrangement uses TRBV11-3 and TRBJ2-3; D unresolved. Germline V gene sequence: CDR1 SGHNT, CDR2 YENEEA. The V and J ends lost 5 bases and 1 base respectively, with 19 bases between them. The CDR3 consists of 17 residues. Written as DNA, the CDR3 is TGTGCCAGCAGCCCGACGCCTTTCCTCGCAGGCACAGATACGCAGTATTTT. This translates into CASSPTPFLAGTDTQYF.

The chain combines TRBV29-1 with TRBJ2-7; D is ambiguous. The V and J ends lost 4 bases and 9 bases respectively, with 7 bases between them. The length of the CDR3 is 9 residues. CDR1 SQVTM and CDR2 ANQGSEA come from the germline V gene. The CDR3 region has the DNA TGCAGCGTTGTGGGTAGGCAGTACTTC. As protein: CSVVGRQYF.

This chain joins TRBV10-3 and TRBJ1-1; D may be TRBD1 (5 bases). The V end was cut by 11 bases, the J end by 2 bases, with 15 bases between. This CDR3 has 13 residues. Germline CDR1 and CDR2: ENHRY and SYGVKD. The CDR3 nucleotides are TGTGCCTCGGGCGGACACACCAACACTGAAGCTTTCTTT. This translates into CASGGHTNTEAFF.

In this sample, this clonotype turned up a few times. The J gene is TRBJ2-7, the V gene TRBV4-1, with a weak D call TRBD1 (6 bases). The CDR3 covers 14 residues. Per the germline V gene, CDR1 is MGHRA and CDR2 is YSYEKL. Trimming took off 4 bases at V and 0 bases at J, with 10 bases between the two ends. CDR3 residues: CASSPARGSYEQYF. CDR3 in DNA: TGCGCCAGCAGCCCAGCCAGGGGCTCCTACGAGCAGTACTTC.

The chain recombines TRBV18 with TRBJ2-7; perhaps D is TRBD1 or TRBD2 (6 bases each). V lost 6 bases to trimming and J lost 0 bases, with 18 bases between them. There are 16 residues in the CDR3. Germline loops: CDR1 KGHSH, CDR2 LQKENI. The CDR3 here is CASSPRGEVLSYEQYF. Here the CDR3 DNA reads TGTGCCAGCTCTCCAAGGGGGGAAGTCCTCTCCTACGAGCAGTACTTC.

This clonotype occurred a few times. The rearrangement links TRBV6-5 to TRBJ2-1; D is unclear. CDR3 size: 13 residues. Trimming took 5 bases from V and 6 from J, leaving 11 bases between them. CDR1 and CDR2 from the germline V gene are MNHEY and SVGAGI. CDR3 sequence (DNA): TGTGCCAGCAGTACCCGGCCGGTCAATGAGCAGTTCTTC. Translation gives CASSTRPVNEQFF.

Comment on this clonotype: One end of the junction is discordant with germline, which a read error may explain. The V and J genes are TRBV15 and TRBJ2-3; TRBD2 agrees at 8 bases. Per the germline V gene, CDR1 is LNHNV and CDR2 is YYDKDF (reference sequence). The CDR3 covers 18 residues. CDR3 DNA: TGTGCCACCAGCGCGTACCTAGAGTGGCGGGGGGCCACATATACGCAGTATTTT. Translating it yields CATSAYLEWRGATYTQYF.

This clonotype was counted only a few times. The CDR3 reads CATSDLGDSNEQFF. CDR3 coding DNA: TGTGCCACCAGTGATTTAGGGGACAGCAATGAGCAGTTCTTC. The V gene is TRBV24-1, the J gene TRBJ2-1, with 7 bases that match TRBD1. CDR1 and CDR2 (germline): KGHDR, SFDVKD. The V gene end was trimmed by 1 base and the J gene end by 6 bases; junction bases not matched to a gene: 2. The CDR3 runs to 14 residues.

This clonotype showed up many times. The genes are TRBV5-1 and TRBJ2-3; 7 bases align to TRBD2. The CDR3 spans 14 residues. Losses at the gene ends were 2 bases for V and 3 bases for J; bases not matched to a gene: 3. The germline V gene encodes CDR1 SGHRS and CDR2 YFSETQ. This chain's CDR3 is CASSLLRGTDTQYF. The DNA for the CDR3 is TGCGCCAGCAGCTTATTGCGGGGGACAGATACGCAGTATTTT.

This clonotype was counted only a few times. This chain connects TRBV3-1 to TRBJ1-4, with a possible D match to TRBD1 (6 bases). Trimming took 4 bases from V and 7 from J, leaving 13 bases between them. The length of the CDR3 is 14 residues. Germline CDR1 and CDR2: LGHDT and YNNKEL (reference sequence). DNA of the CDR3: TGTGCCAGCAGCCCCACAGGGATTGGTGAAAAACTGTTTTTT. It codes for CASSPTGIGEKLFF.